The sample holds a few counts of the clone carrying this TCR beta chain. What it binds is not known. CDR3 length: 9 amino acids. These data come from a study of shared clonotypes between healthy human individuals. Findings of the study overall: Measured sharing among donors was expected to vary with sequencing depth. Relative to clonotypes present in all four donors, those not shared had lower generation probabilities.

Authors' analysis steps: Without quality scores, immunoSEQ junctional reads could not be filtered like full-length reads. Clones were sequenced by immunoSEQ multiplex PCR, and TCRdb holds only the in-frame ones, with some missing. V and J calls plus clone size are reproduced from that table; the DNA served to infer D and trimming. The table shows 2 million to 3 million clones, with around nine tenths occurring only once. Sequencing was done on a sample of naive CD4+ T cells sorted from blood. Regarding subset: CD45RA+ positively selected. The rearrangement uses TRBV3-2 and TRBJ2-7; the DNA was not compared with TRBD2, the D call given in the table. TRBV3-2 is a known pseudogene. This TCR came from a young man in good health. The CDR3 DNA reads TGTGCCAGCAGCCAAGCTCCCCTCTTC. It codes for CASSQAPLF.